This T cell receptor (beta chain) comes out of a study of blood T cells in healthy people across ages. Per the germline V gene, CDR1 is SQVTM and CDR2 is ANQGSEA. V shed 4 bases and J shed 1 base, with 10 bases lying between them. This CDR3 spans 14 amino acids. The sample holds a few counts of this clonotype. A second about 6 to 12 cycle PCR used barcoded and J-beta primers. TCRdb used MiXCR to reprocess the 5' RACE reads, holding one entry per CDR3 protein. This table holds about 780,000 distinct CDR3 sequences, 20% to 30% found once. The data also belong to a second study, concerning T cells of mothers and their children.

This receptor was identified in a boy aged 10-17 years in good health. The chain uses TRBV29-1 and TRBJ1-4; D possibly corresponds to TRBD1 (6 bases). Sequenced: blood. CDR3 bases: TGCAGCGTTGCTGAGGGGGGAACTAATGAAAAACTGTTTTTT. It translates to CSVAEGGTNEKLFF. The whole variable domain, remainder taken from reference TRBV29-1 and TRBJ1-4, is SAVISQKPSRDICQRGTSLTIQCQVDSQVTMMFWYRQQPGQSLTLIATANQGSEATYESGFVIDKFPISRPNLTFSTLTVSNMSPEDSSIYLCSVAEGGTNEKLFFGSGTQLSVL.